One T cell receptor beta chain is described in this entry. The clone's antigen remains unknown. No base qualities exist here, and no much larger clone lies one base off it. The data stem from a study of radiation and T cells in renal cell carcinoma (dated by TCRdb to the early 2020s). Notes on the research overall: In total, 50 to 60 samples, comprising 26 tumors and approximately 27 peripheral blood samples, were subjected to TCR beta sequencing. A total of 4,016,671 unique CDR3 nucleotide sequences, encoding 2,500,000 or so unique CDR3 amino acid sequences, were found across all 50 or so samples. The last blood draw happened 4 weeks after radiation, timed to coincide with nephrectomy.

The CDR3 holds 14 amino acids from the cysteine to the phenylalanine. CDR3 DNA is the only sequence kept; it has 42 bases, read in frame from the first base. In the germline V gene, CDR1 corresponds to SGDLS and CDR2 to YYNGEE. V trim: 3 bases; J trim: 8 bases; unmatched bases: 8. Following the manufacturer's recommendations, the immunoSEQ kit was used to generate TCR beta libraries from genomic DNA. For library preparation, a first multiplex PCR was performed with proprietary primers, followed by a second PCR in which unique barcodes were added, and bead cleanups were performed after each round. A positive control reaction and a negative control reaction, both provided in the kit, were run with every batch of samples. The final libraries underwent checking on an Agilent 4200 TapeStation D1000 ScreenTape, volumetric pooling, and quantification by qPCR. Sequencing ran on an Illumina NextSeq500 with a MidOutput 150-cycle cartridge, using 156 Read1 and 15 Index1 cycles with kit custom primers. The pooled library was loaded at approximately 1 pM with an approximately 18% PhiX control spike-in. The source study handled its data this way. Vendor-processed data were analyzed in R, and a clonotype was defined as all T cells sharing the same CDR3 nucleotide sequence. In the clone abundance analyses, frequencies in each sample were normalized to that sample's 10,000 most abundant clones. Public T cell clones, which averaged fewer than five per sample, were excluded before analysis. Tumor-enriched and baseline blood-enriched clonotypes were defined by at least a 32-fold difference in abundance between compartments. A beta-binomial differential abundance model was used to identify clonotypes that expanded or contracted between blood time points. Tumor-blood repertoire similarity was measured with the Baroni-Urbani and Buser coefficient, and group comparisons used two-tailed Wilcoxon tests in R. TCRdb provides this immuneACCESS table in a form limited to in-frame rearrangements. Some clones are lacking; in checked studies, under half of them reflect an unresolved V gene, and why the rest are absent is not known. The V and J calls and the clone size are those of that table, but D and trimming were determined from the DNA. A total of about 78,000 clones appear in this sample, roughly nine tenths of them only once. The ten largest account for 5% to 7.5% of the sample.

In light of the paper, this sample's time point label describes: blood 4 weeks post-SBRT, at nephrectomy. Interpreted using the paper, the treatment or condition label stands for: 15 Gy SBRT to primary tumor, nephrectomy 4 weeks later. The samples were obtained from a clinical trial, where primary renal cell carcinomas were treated with 15 Gy stereotactic body radiation therapy and then removed by nephrectomy 4 weeks afterward. To follow tumor-enriched clonotypes, serial peripheral blood was collected from radiation-treated patients at baseline and at 2 weeks and 4 weeks after SBRT. Every patient had renal cell carcinoma of clear cell pathology. The QIAamp DNA Blood Mini Kit (Qiagen) was used to prepare genomic DNA for TCR sequencing. Samples were included in the analyses only if all quality control checks were passed. Paper-wide results and their limitations: Because pretreatment tumor biopsies were not available, the study could not determine whether clonotypes were already present within the tumor at baseline. An increase in top tumor clonotypes in blood was observed from baseline to 2 weeks post-radiation, followed by contraction by 4 weeks, which was taken to suggest transient expansion of tumor-resident clones. Because the trial had a single-armed design, the trial could not examine how radiation dose or scheduling affected the TCR repertoire. Blood repertoire dynamics were not followed beyond 4 weeks after treatment.

The rearrangement combines TRBV9 with TRBJ2-7; 10 of the junction bases match TRBD1. This sequence was found in a woman aged 70-85 years with renal cell carcinoma. Sequenced here: blood, sampled from a patient whose treatment included radiotherapy and nephrectomy. The nucleotides are TGTGCCAGCAGCGCCCGGGACAGGGGAGAAAAGCAGTACTTC. This codes for CASSARDRGEKQYF.